These T cell receptor beta chains were read from a single sample in a study of blood T cell repertoires in COVID-19. Clones were read by immunoSEQ multiplex PCR, and TCRdb kept only the in-frame ones, dropping some. The table shows tens of thousands of clones, with almost 85% occurring only once. Sequencing was done on a sample of peripheral blood. These receptors originate from a man older than 75 with acute or convalescent COVID-19. Each CDR3 is given with its conserved first and last residue. Fields, in order: D gene, V gene, clone size, J gene, CDR3 protein, CDR3 DNA. A D gene is named only where the DNA matches it firmly. Clone size is given for some rows only: seen once, a few or many times, or a class if the clone is expanded.

>NA|TRBV12-3/TRBV12-4|NA|TRBJ2-7
CASSLAGDEQYF
TGTGCCAGCAGTTTAGCAGGGGACGAGCAGTACTTC
>TRBD2|TRBV11-2|NA|TRBJ2-4
CASSFQAGGKNIQYF
TGTGCCAGCAGCTTCCAAGCGGGGGGTAAAAACATTCAGTACTTC
>NA|TRBV10-3|NA|TRBJ1-5
CAIGSSREDQPQHF
TGTGCCATCGGTTCTTCCAGGGAAGATCAGCCCCAGCATTTT
>TRBD1|TRBV7-3|NA|TRBJ2-2
CASRPTGGNTGELFF
TGTGCCAGCAGACCGACAGGGGGAAACACCGGGGAGCTGTTTTTT
>TRBD1|TRBV2|NA|TRBJ1-1
CASRVTGGFYATEAFF
TGTGCCAGCAGGGTGACAGGGGGCTTTTATGCCACTGAAGCTTTCTTT
>TRBD2|TRBV19|NA|TRBJ2-1
CATTTGTSGYNEQFF
TGTGCCACCACCACCGGGACTAGCGGATACAATGAGCAGTTCTTC
>TRBD1|TRBV4-2|NA|TRBJ2-7
CASSQDDRGRSEQYF
TGTGCCAGCAGCCAAGACGACAGGGGGCGAAGCGAGCAGTACTTC
>NA|TRBV5-1|NA|TRBJ1-1
CASSYSGMNTEAFF
TGCGCCAGCAGCTACAGTGGAATGAACACTGAAGCTTTCTTT
>TRBD2|TRBV3-1/TRBV3-2|NA|TRBJ2-1
CASGQGLAGPGEQFF
TGTGCCAGCGGCCAGGGACTAGCGGGGCCGGGGGAGCAGTTCTTC
>TRBD1|TRBV19|NA|TRBJ2-7
CASSQYRDRGYEQYF
TGTGCCAGTAGTCAGTACCGGGACAGGGGCTACGAGCAGTACTTC
>NA|TRBV5-1|NA|TRBJ1-1
CASSPGLGGTEAFF
TGCGCCAGCAGCCCAGGGTTAGGAGGGACTGAAGCTTTCTTT
>TRBD1|TRBV11-2|NA|TRBJ1-2
CASSPGQGTNYGYTF
TGTGCCAGCAGCCCGGGACAGGGGACTAACTATGGCTACACCTTC
>NA|TRBV30|NA|TRBJ1-3
CAWRDKVAGNTIYF
TGTGCCTGGAGGGACAAGGTGGCTGGAAACACCATATATTTT
>NA|TRBV2|NA|TRBJ2-7
CASRSLPAGVSNEQYF
TGTGCCAGCAGATCTTTACCCGCAGGGGTATCTAACGAGCAGTACTTC
>NA|TRBV27|NA|TRBJ1-1
CASSSLGGLRTEAFF
TGTGCCAGCAGTTCCCTCGGGGGGTTAAGGACTGAAGCTTTCTTT
>NA|TRBV5-6|NA|TRBJ1-4
CASTDGGTDNEKLFF
TGTGCCAGCACAGATGGAGGGACGGATAATGAAAAACTGTTTTTT
>NA|TRBV5-1|NA|TRBJ1-4
CASSLGGRGEKLFF
TGCGCCAGCAGCTTGGGAGGGAGAGGAGAAAAACTGTTTTTT
>NA|TRBV5-4|NA|TRBJ1-5
CASSQGLSNQPQHF
TGTGCCAGCAGTCAGGGGCTGAGCAATCAGCCCCAGCATTTT
>TRBD1|TRBV9|NA|TRBJ1-1
CASSVAGGVRAEAFF
TGTGCCAGCAGCGTAGCAGGGGGCGTTAGGGCTGAAGCTTTCTTT
>NA|TRBV18|NA|TRBJ2-3
CASSNSPGTDTQYF
TGTGCCAGCTCAAATTCTCCCGGCACAGATACGCAGTATTTT
>NA|TRBV23-1|NA|TRBJ2-1
CASSCGDSDNEQFF
TGCGCCAGCAGTTGCGGGGACAGCGACAATGAGCAGTTCTTC
>NA|TRBV19|NA|TRBJ2-1
CASSTRDSNAEFF
TGTGCCAGTAGTACAAGGGACTCCAACGCCGAATTCTTC
>NA|TRBV25-1|NA|TRBJ2-1
CASNRGGRRSNEQFF
TGTGCCAGCAACCGCGGGGGCAGGAGGTCCAATGAGCAGTTCTTC
>TRBD2|TRBV3-1/TRBV3-2|NA|TRBJ2-6
CASSQGSGGASGANVLTF
TGTGCCAGCAGCCAAGGTAGCGGGGGGGCCTCTGGGGCCAACGTCCTGACTTTC
>NA|TRBV19|once|TRBJ2-5
CASSIVGGPETQYF
TGTGCCAGTAGTATAGTGGGGGGACCAGAGACCCAGTACTTC
>TRBD1|TRBV9|NA|TRBJ2-1
CASSVRQGGHNEQFF
TGTGCCAGCAGCGTAAGACAGGGTGGCCACAATGAGCAGTTCTTC
>TRBD1|TRBV19|NA|TRBJ1-1
CASSVGQGNTEAFF
TGTGCCAGTAGTGTGGGACAGGGGAACACTGAAGCTTTCTTT
>TRBD1|TRBV4-1|NA|TRBJ1-4
CASSLRGAGGNEKLFF
TGCGCCAGCAGCCTCCGAGGGGCAGGGGGGAATGAAAAACTGTTTTTT
>TRBD1|TRBV29-1|NA|TRBJ1-2
CSVEGQGARNYGYTF
TGCAGCGTTGAAGGGCAGGGGGCGCGTAACTATGGCTACACCTTC
>NA|TRBV3-1/TRBV3-2|few|TRBJ2-5
CASSQGGTETQYF
TGTGCCAGCAGCCAAGGCGGGACGGAGACCCAGTACTTC
>TRBD2|TRBV27|NA|TRBJ2-7
CASSLSSGGGYEQYF
TGTGCCAGCAGTTTATCTAGCGGGGGAGGATACGAGCAGTACTTC
>TRBD1|TRBV3-1/TRBV3-2|NA|TRBJ2-7
CASSPRDRGQEQYF
TGTGCCAGCAGCCCTCGTGACAGGGGGCAGGAGCAGTACTTC
>NA|TRBV9|once|TRBJ2-2
CASSATGGELFF
TGTGCCAGCAGCGCTACCGGCGGGGAGCTGTTTTTT
>TRBD2|TRBV6-1|NA|TRBJ2-1
CASSAILAGGYNEQFF
TGTGCCAGCAGTGCCATACTAGCGGGGGGATACAATGAGCAGTTCTTC
>NA|TRBV7-3|NA|TRBJ2-3
CASSSRTSTDTQYF
TGTGCCAGCAGCTCACGGACTAGCACAGATACGCAGTATTTT
>TRBD1|TRBV6-5|NA|TRBJ1-2
CASSSLPGTGMGYTF
TGTGCCAGCAGTTCTCTTCCCGGGACAGGGATGGGCTACACCTTC
>NA|TRBV4-1|once|TRBJ2-7
CASSQDWAYEQYF
TGCGCCAGCAGCCAAGATTGGGCGTACGAGCAGTACTTC
>NA|TRBV7-6|NA|TRBJ2-6
CASSLGGAGANVLTF
TGTGCCAGCAGCTTAGGGGGCGCTGGGGCCAACGTCCTGACTTTC
>TRBD1|TRBV7-3|NA|TRBJ1-2
CASSPEGGQKNGYTF
TGTGCCAGCAGCCCCGAAGGGGGACAGAAAAATGGCTACACCTTC
>NA|TRBV6-5|NA|TRBJ1-5
CASQLDGGNQPQHF
TGTGCCAGCCAGCTGGACGGGGGCAATCAGCCCCAGCATTTT
>NA|TRBV10-3|NA|TRBJ1-1
CAIGKLRENTEAFF
TGTGCCATCGGTAAGTTGAGAGAAAACACTGAAGCTTTCTTT
>NA|TRBV6-5|NA|TRBJ1-2
CASSYSQGYGYTF
TGTGCCAGCAGTTACTCCCAGGGATATGGCTACACCTTC
>NA|TRBV7-9|few|TRBJ1-1
CASSSRRGTEAFF
TGTGCCAGCAGCTCGCGCAGGGGCACTGAAGCTTTCTTT
>NA|TRBV18|NA|TRBJ1-2
CASSPRQQGGGYGGGYTF
TGTGCCAGCTCACCAAGACAACAGGGTGGTGGATATGGGGGTGGCTACACCTTC
>NA|TRBV19|NA|TRBJ2-3
CASSIAREDTQYF
TGTGCCAGTAGTATAGCGAGGGAGGATACGCAGTATTTT
>TRBD1|TRBV5-1|NA|TRBJ1-6
CASSSMGQGKSPLHF
TGCGCCAGCAGCTCCATGGGACAGGGTAAATCACCCCTCCACTTT